The sequence of this T cell receptor beta chain was determined in a study of OX40 agonist ivuxolimab in advanced cancers. Across the study: Dose-escalation cases comprised hepatocellular carcinoma, melanoma, renal cell or head and neck cancer.

Study-wide results and limits: Partial responders receiving 0.1-3.0 mg/kg showed among the lowest clonal expansion.

Comment on this clone: The antigen is undetermined.

V lost 2 bases and J 4 bases, leaving 9 bases between the germline ends. CDR3 size: 13 residues. The germline V gene encodes CDR1 SGHNT and CDR2 YYREEE (reference sequence). Patients with a history of autoimmune disease or on systemic immunosuppression were excluded. Peripheral blood came from all dose cohorts at three timepoints. Some clones are missing from TCRdb's copy, which holds only in-frame ones; the method was immunoSEQ multiplex PCR. The data hold tens of thousands of clones, with around 85% observed a single time. This TCR was recovered from an adult with an advanced solid tumor such as melanoma, head and neck, liver or kidney cancer. Material: CD4+ or CD8+ T cells sorted from blood, obtained in a trial of the OX40 agonist ivuxolimab. V and J are TRBV5-4 and TRBJ1-1, with D uncertain. The CDR3 here is CASSLREGTEAFF. The CDR3 DNA reads TGTGCCAGCAGCTTACGAGAAGGCACTGAAGCTTTCTTT.